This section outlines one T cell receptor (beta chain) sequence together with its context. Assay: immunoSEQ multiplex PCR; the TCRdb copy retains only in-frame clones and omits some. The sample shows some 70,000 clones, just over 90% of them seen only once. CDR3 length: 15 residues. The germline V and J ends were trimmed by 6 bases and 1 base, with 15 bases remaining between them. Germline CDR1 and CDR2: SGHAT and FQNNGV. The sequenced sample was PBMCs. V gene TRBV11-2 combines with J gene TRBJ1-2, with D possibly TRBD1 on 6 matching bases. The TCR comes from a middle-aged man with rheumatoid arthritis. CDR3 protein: CASSHRGQNNYGYTF. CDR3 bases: TGTGCCAGCAGTCATCGAGGACAGAATAACTATGGCTACACCTTC.